This is a list of T cell receptor beta chains from one sample in a study of blood T cell repertoires in COVID-19. The data were produced by immunoSEQ multiplex PCR, yet TCRdb's version contains in-frame clones alone and is incomplete. The table records fewer than 250,000 clones, over 75% of them present only once. The sequencing input was peripheral blood. The receptors here all came from a man aged 45 to 65 with COVID-19, enrolled during active disease. CDR3s include the opening cysteine and the closing phenylalanine or tryptophan. A D gene is named only where the DNA matches it firmly. Rows may omit the clone size; those that give it use once, few, many or a size class.

cdr3_nt cdr3_aa d_call clone_size j_call v_call
TGTGCCAGCAGCCCACCTGGGGGCAACACTGAAGCTTTCTTT CASSPPGGNTEAFF . . TRBJ1-1 TRBV6-5
TGTGCCAGCAGCCGCAGACAGGGGGTGAACACCGGGGAGCTGTTTTTT CASSRRQGVNTGELFF TRBD1 . TRBJ2-2 TRBV4-2
TGTGCCAGTGGAACCCAGGCGATAGGACTAGCGGGGGCCGACAATGAGCAGTTCTTC CASGTQAIGLAGADNEQFF TRBD2 . TRBJ2-1 TRBV19
TGTGCCAGCAGCCCGGGAAGGACAGATACGCAGTATTTT CASSPGRTDTQYF . . TRBJ2-3 TRBV7-8
TGTGCCAGCAGCTTAGGGGTACTAGCGGGGGGGCCTGGTGAGCAGTTCTTC CASSLGVLAGGPGEQFF TRBD2 . TRBJ2-1 TRBV7-2
TGTGCCAGCAGCCCCGGGACAGGGGTCCAAGAGACCCAGTACTTC CASSPGTGVQETQYF TRBD1 . TRBJ2-5 TRBV3-1/TRBV3-2
TGTGCCAGCAGCTTGATGGCTAGCGGACGGGGCGGGGAGCTGTTTTTT CASSLMASGRGGELFF TRBD2 . TRBJ2-2 TRBV5-6
TGTGCCAGCAGTAAATCCCAGGCCTCTGGGGCCAACGTCCTGACTTTC CASSKSQASGANVLTF . . TRBJ2-6 TRBV6-6
TGTGCCAGCAGCTTAGCCCCCCAAGGCGGGAGTGGAGAGCAGTACTTC CASSLAPQGGSGEQYF TRBD2 . TRBJ2-7 TRBV7-6
TGTGCCAGCAGCCCGGGTGGACTAGCGGGTATCTCCTACGAGCAGTACTTC CASSPGGLAGISYEQYF TRBD2 . TRBJ2-7 TRBV3-1/TRBV3-2
TGTGCCAGCAGCTCCCCCCCCCGACTAGCGGGAGTACGGAATGAGCAGTTCTTC CASSSPPRLAGVRNEQFF TRBD2 . TRBJ2-1 TRBV7-9
TGTGCCAGCAGTTTGACTAGCGGATCGCCCTTAGCCAAAAACATTCAGTACTTC CASSLTSGSPLAKNIQYF TRBD2 . TRBJ2-4 TRBV6-2/TRBV6-3
TGCAGCGTTGTGGGTCATGAGGGACACTCAGAGACCCAGTACTTC CSVVGHEGHSETQYF . . TRBJ2-5 TRBV29-1
TGTGCCAGTAGTATCGGACAGGGTCGATCACCCCTCCACTTT CASSIGQGRSPLHF TRBD1 . TRBJ1-6 TRBV19
TGTGCCAGCAGCCAAGGGCCCCAGACAGTGGACACTGAAGCTTTCTTT CASSQGPQTVDTEAFF . . TRBJ1-1 TRBV4-2
TGTGCCAGCAGCCCGGACAGGGTGGATTCACCCCTCCACTTT CASSPDRVDSPLHF TRBD1 . TRBJ1-6 TRBV3-1/TRBV3-2
TGTGCCAGCAGCTCCACTATCACAGAGACCCAGTACTTC CASSSTITETQYF . few TRBJ2-5 TRBV11-2
TGTGCCAGCAGCTTGGCACAGGGGTCCTACAATGAGCAGTTCTTC CASSLAQGSYNEQFF TRBD1 . TRBJ2-1 TRBV5-4
TGTGCCAGCAGTGAAAGGATAACAGCAACTAATGAAAAACTGTTTTTT CASSERITATNEKLFF . . TRBJ1-4 TRBV25-1
TGTGCCAGCAGTTTTAATCGGGACAGCTTCTCACCCCTCCACTTT CASSFNRDSFSPLHF TRBD1 . TRBJ1-6 TRBV27
TGTGCCAGCAGCCTCACAGGGTACTCCTACGAGCAGTACTTC CASSLTGYSYEQYF . few TRBJ2-7 TRBV25-1
TGTGCCAGCAGCCAACCGGGACAGGGTGTCGACGAGCAGTACTTC CASSQPGQGVDEQYF TRBD1 . TRBJ2-7 TRBV5-6
TGCGCCAGCCGCCCGGCGGGGGGGAGCGGGAGGTCCTACAATGAGCAGTTCTTC CASRPAGGSGRSYNEQFF TRBD2 . TRBJ2-1 TRBV5-1
TGTGCCAGCAGTATGGGACAGGGAACAGGAGTGGAAGAGCAGTACTTC CASSMGQGTGVEEQYF TRBD1 few TRBJ2-7 TRBV6-6
TGCGCCAGCAGCCAAGATCTTCCCGTGGGGGGGTCCGGAAACACCATATATTTT CASSQDLPVGGSGNTIYF . . TRBJ1-3 TRBV4-1
TGTGCCAGCAGTTACTCGAGTGGCGGAGCCTACGAGCAGTACTTC CASSYSSGGAYEQYF . . TRBJ2-7 TRBV6-5
TGTGCCAGCAGCAGACACAGGGATGAGGGCTACACCTTC CASSRHRDEGYTF . once TRBJ1-2 TRBV12-3/TRBV12-4
TGTGCCAGCAGTTACTACCGTAGCGGGAGCACAGATACGCAGTATTTT CASSYYRSGSTDTQYF TRBD2 once TRBJ2-3 TRBV6-6
TGTGCCATCAGTGACGGGGGACTAGCGGCCTACAATGAGCAGTTCTTC CAISDGGLAAYNEQFF TRBD2 once TRBJ2-1 TRBV10-3
TGTGCCAGCAGTGGGGCGTCGACTAGCGGGAGTAGGCAGTACTTC CASSGASTSGSRQYF TRBD2 . TRBJ2-7 TRBV2
TGTGCCACCAGCAGAGATGCCGGGACACAGAATCAGCCCCAGCATTTT CATSRDAGTQNQPQHF . . TRBJ1-5 TRBV15
TGTGCCTGGACCGGACAGGCGGGGAATCAGCCCCAGCATTTT CAWTGQAGNQPQHF TRBD1 . TRBJ1-5 TRBV30
TGTGCCTGGAACCCGCGCAGGGGCCTAGCGGGAGGGCCTAAGACAGATACGCAGTATTTT CAWNPRRGLAGGPKTDTQYF TRBD2 . TRBJ2-3 TRBV30
TGTGCCAGCTCACCTCGACAGAGCACCCTTTACGAGCAGTACTTC CASSPRQSTLYEQYF . . TRBJ2-7 TRBV18
TGTGCCTGGAGTGTGTTTGGGGGCCGAGACACCGGGGAGCTGTTTTTT CAWSVFGGRDTGELFF . . TRBJ2-2 TRBV30
TGTGCCAGTAGTCTAGGACAGGGATCATCCTACGAGCAGTACTTC CASSLGQGSSYEQYF TRBD1 few TRBJ2-7 TRBV19
TGTGCCTGGAGTGTAGTGGGGGCAAATGAAAAACTGTTTTTT CAWSVVGANEKLFF . . TRBJ1-4 TRBV30
TGTGCCAGCAGCTTGGGCGGGGGATTGGAGACCCAGTACTTC CASSLGGGLETQYF TRBD2 . TRBJ2-5 TRBV5-4
TGTGCCAACCGTGGTCGGGGGGGGGCTTTCTTT CANRGRGGAFF . . TRBJ1-1 TRBV6-5
TGCAGTGCTAGTCTTTCAGGACAGAAGGGCCGCGACGAGCAGTACTTC CSASLSGQKGRDEQYF . . TRBJ2-7 TRBV20-1
TGTGCCAGCACCCGGACTAGCGGCTCCTACGAGCAGTACTTC CASTRTSGSYEQYF TRBD2 . TRBJ2-7 TRBV2
TGTGCCAGCTCACCGCAGGGTTGGGGCAATCAGCCCCAGCATTTT CASSPQGWGNQPQHF . . TRBJ1-5 TRBV18
TGTGCCAGCAGCCAAACCAGGAACACCATATATTTT CASSQTRNTIYF . . TRBJ1-3 TRBV7-2
TGTGCCAGCAGCTTGGGTTACGGGGAGACCCAGTACTTC CASSLGYGETQYF . . TRBJ2-5 TRBV5-8
TGTGCCAGCAGCACAGGGAGAATTCCCTACGAGCAGTACTTC CASSTGRIPYEQYF . few TRBJ2-7 TRBV5-8
TGTGCCAGTAGTATGCGGACAGGGCTTGAAGCTTTCTTT CASSMRTGLEAFF TRBD1 . TRBJ1-1 TRBV19
TGTGCCAGCAGCTTAGTAGGGGGTAGGGACAATGAGCAGTTCTTC CASSLVGGRDNEQFF . . TRBJ2-1 TRBV7-2
TGTGCCAGCAGTTACCGGCAGGGGAAAAATTCACCCCTCCACTTT CASSYRQGKNSPLHF . . TRBJ1-6 TRBV6-5
TGTGCCAGTAGCCCGACTAGTGCGAACACGGAGACCCAGTACTTC CASSPTSANTETQYF . . TRBJ2-5 TRBV19
TGTGCCAGCAGTGGGGACAGTGGACGAGAGACCCAGTACTTC CASSGDSGRETQYF TRBD1 . TRBJ2-5 TRBV6-6
TGTGCCACCAGCTTCGGCGGGGGGCGCTCCTACAATGAGCAGTTCTTC CATSFGGGRSYNEQFF TRBD2 . TRBJ2-1 TRBV24-1
TGTGCCAGTAGTATGCAGGGTAATGAAAAACTGTTTTTT CASSMQGNEKLFF . . TRBJ1-4 TRBV19